Reported below is one T cell receptor beta chain. Its antigen is still unknown. This sample was included in a study of cytomegalovirus exposure and HLA in healthy donors. Study-wide background: When 398 donors were genotyped, around 77% of them were found to fall in the Caucasian-associated ancestry cluster. Regarding the study as a whole: Immune exposure data for these donors was limited to CMV serostatus. Clonal expansion, a later analysis showed, was greater in HLA-associated TCR beta chains than in equally common others. High sensitivity and specificity were reportedly achieved when the classifier diagnosed cytomegalovirus status.

Amplification used 60 Vbeta primers and 13 Jbeta primers. Using immunoSEQ multiplex PCR, the repertoire was profiled, and TCRdb retains in-frame clones only, with some absent. Here the sample spans fewer than 200,000 clones, about 71% being singletons. Sample: PBMCs. The sequence came from a man aged 45-65 years in good health and CMV-seronegative.

The DNA for the CDR3 is TGTGCCAGCAGCGTTAATACAGGGGCTCGCATGAACACTGAAGCTTTCTTT. As protein: CASSVNTGARMNTEAFF. V gene TRBV5-8 combines with J gene TRBJ1-1; TRBD1 matches 7 bases. The CDR3 spans 17 residues. J gave up 0 bases and V 4 bases, and 12 bases lay outside the gene matches. Germline lookup yields CDR1 SGHTS and CDR2 YDEGEE.